This TCR beta chain was identified during a study of cytomegalovirus exposure and HLA in healthy donors. General study points: Confirmation in vitro established that a few CMV-associated chains were specific for CMV antigens.

Sequenced by immunoSEQ multiplex PCR; TCRdb stores in-frame clones only, minus some. This table holds under 150,000 clones, approximately 93% found once. In regard to this clone: Its specificity is unknown.

The receptor was isolated from a man in his late teens or twenties in good health and CMV-seronegative. The specimen sequenced was PBMCs.

CDR3 sequence: CASSSLLRTSGRYNEQFF. The CDR3 bases are TGTGCCAGCAGCTCACTGCTAAGGACTAGCGGGAGATACAATGAGCAGTTCTTC. The chain links TRBV7-9 to TRBJ2-1; TRBD2 matches at 13 bases. The CDR3 runs 18 residues. The J segment lost 4 bases and the V segment lost 4 bases, leaving 10 bases of the junction unmatched. CDR1 is SEHNR and CDR2 is FQNEAQ in the germline V gene (reference sequence).